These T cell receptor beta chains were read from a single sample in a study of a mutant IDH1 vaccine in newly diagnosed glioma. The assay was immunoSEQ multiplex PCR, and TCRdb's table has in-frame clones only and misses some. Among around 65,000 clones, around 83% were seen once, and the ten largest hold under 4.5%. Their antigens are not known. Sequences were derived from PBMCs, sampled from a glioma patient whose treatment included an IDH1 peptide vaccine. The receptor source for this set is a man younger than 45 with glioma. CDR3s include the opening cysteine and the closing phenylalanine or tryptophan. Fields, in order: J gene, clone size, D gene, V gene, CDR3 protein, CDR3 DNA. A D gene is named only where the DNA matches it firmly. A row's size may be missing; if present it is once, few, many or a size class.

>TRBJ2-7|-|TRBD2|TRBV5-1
CASSLEIGTSFYEQYF
TGCGCCAGCAGCTTGGAAATCGGGACTAGCTTTTACGAGCAGTACTTC
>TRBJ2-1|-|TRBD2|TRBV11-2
CASSPTSGGHNEQFF
TGTGCCAGCAGCCCGACTAGCGGGGGCCACAATGAGCAGTTCTTC
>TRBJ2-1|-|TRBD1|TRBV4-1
CASSPWDRNLIF
TGCGCCAGCAGCCCATGGGACAGGAATCTGATCTTC
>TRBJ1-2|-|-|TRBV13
CASSLRPYNYGYTF
TGTGCCAGCAGCCTTCGGCCCTACAACTATGGCTACACCTTC
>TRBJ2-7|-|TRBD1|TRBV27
CASSITGTGAYEQYF
TGTGCCAGCAGTATCACCGGGACAGGGGCCTACGAGCAGTACTTC
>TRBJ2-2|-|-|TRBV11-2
CASSKRAGPNTGELFF
TGTGCCAGCAGCAAAAGGGCAGGGCCAAACACCGGGGAGCTGTTTTTT
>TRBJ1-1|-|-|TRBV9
CASSPRTDRNTEAFF
TGTGCCAGCAGCCCCCGGACCGATCGGAACACTGAAGCTTTCTTT
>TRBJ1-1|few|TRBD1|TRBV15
CATSIPTGVTEAFF
TGTGCCACCAGCATCCCGACAGGGGTAACTGAAGCTTTCTTT
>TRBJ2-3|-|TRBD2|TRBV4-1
CASSQDRGGESTDTQYF
TGCGCCAGCAGCCAAGATCGGGGAGGGGAAAGCACAGATACGCAGTATTTT
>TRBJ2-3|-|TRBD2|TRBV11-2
CASSLTGQRGGDTQYF
TGTGCCAGCAGCCTGACGGGCCAGCGGGGGGGAGATACGCAGTATTTT
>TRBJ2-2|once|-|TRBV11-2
CASSLNVGTGELFF
TGTGCCAGCAGCTTAAACGTGGGAACCGGGGAGCTGTTTTTT
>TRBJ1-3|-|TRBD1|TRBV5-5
CASSSPTGEPGNTIYF
TGTGCCAGCAGCTCTCCGACAGGGGAGCCTGGAAACACCATATATTTT
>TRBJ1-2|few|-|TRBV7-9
CASSPSMGYTF
TGTGCCAGCAGCCCTAGTATGGGCTACACCTTC
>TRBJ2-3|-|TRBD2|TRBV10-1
CASSGLEETSGTDTQYF
TGCGCCAGCAGTGGGTTGGAGGAAACTAGCGGCACAGATACGCAGTATTTT
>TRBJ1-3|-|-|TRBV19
CASSLISGNTIYF
TGTGCCAGTAGTTTGATCTCTGGAAACACCATATATTTT
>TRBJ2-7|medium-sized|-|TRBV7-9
CASSLAFGEQYF
TGTGCCAGCAGCTTAGCGTTCGGCGAGCAGTACTTC
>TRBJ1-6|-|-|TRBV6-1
CASSEYSPLHF
TGTGCCAGCAGTGAGTATTCACCCCTCCACTTT
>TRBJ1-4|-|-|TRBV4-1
CASSQVQPEKLFF
TGCGCCAGCAGCCAAGTTCAGCCTGAAAAACTGTTTTTT
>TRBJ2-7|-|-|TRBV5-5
CASSFTDSSYEQYF
TGTGCCAGCAGCTTTACCGACAGTTCCTACGAGCAGTACTTC
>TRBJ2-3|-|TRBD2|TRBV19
CASSQGLTDTQYF
TGTGCCAGTAGTCAGGGACTAACAGATACGCAGTATTTT
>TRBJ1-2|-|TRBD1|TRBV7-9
CASSLGQGAVYGYTF
TGTGCCAGCAGCTTAGGACAGGGGGCCGTCTATGGCTACACCTTC
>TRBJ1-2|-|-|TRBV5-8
CASSLRRFVRGAYYGYTF
TGTGCCAGCAGCTTGCGGCGATTCGTTAGGGGGGCATACTATGGCTACACCTTC
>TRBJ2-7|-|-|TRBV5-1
CASSLAGKQYEQYF
TGCGCCAGCAGCTTGGCAGGGAAGCAATACGAGCAGTACTTC
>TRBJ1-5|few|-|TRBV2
CASSDFSQPQHF
TGTGCCAGCAGTGATTTTAGTCAGCCCCAGCATTTT
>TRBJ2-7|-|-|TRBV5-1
CASSLVIQSEEQYF
TGCGCCAGCAGCTTGGTTATCCAGTCGGAGGAGCAGTACTTC
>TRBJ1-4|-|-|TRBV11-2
CASSPTQDLTPEKLFF
TGTGCCAGCAGCCCAACCCAAGACCTCACGCCCGAAAAACTGTTTTTT
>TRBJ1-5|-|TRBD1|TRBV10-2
CASSEGTGTDQPQHF
TGCGCCAGCAGTGAGGGGACAGGGACCGATCAGCCCCAGCATTTT
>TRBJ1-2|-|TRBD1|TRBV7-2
CASSLGTGTGYGYTF
TGTGCCAGCAGCTTAGGGACAGGGACTGGCTATGGCTACACCTTC
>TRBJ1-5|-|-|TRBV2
CASTLRENQPQHF
TGTGCCAGTACCCTGAGAGAGAATCAGCCCCAGCATTTT
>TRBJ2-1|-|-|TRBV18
CASSPRGGGSQGYNEQFF
TGTGCCAGCTCACCAAGAGGAGGGGGCAGCCAGGGCTACAATGAGCAGTTCTTC
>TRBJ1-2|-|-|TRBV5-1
CASSPTGGSGRYGYTF
TGCGCCAGCAGCCCTACAGGCGGTTCTGGACGATATGGCTACACCTTC
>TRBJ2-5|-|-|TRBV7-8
CASSWPRARETQYF
TGTGCCAGCAGCTGGCCCCGGGCCCGGGAGACCCAGTACTTC
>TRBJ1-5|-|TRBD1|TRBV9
CASSRQGARDQPQHF
TGTGCCAGCAGCCGACAGGGGGCGCGGGATCAGCCCCAGCATTTT
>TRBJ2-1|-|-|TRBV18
CASSPSTGLGNNEQFF
TGTGCCAGCTCACCTAGTACAGGACTTGGGAACAATGAGCAGTTCTTC
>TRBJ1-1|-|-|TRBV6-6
CASTLGLFTEAFF
TGTGCCAGCACCCTCGGTCTTTTCACTGAAGCTTTCTTT
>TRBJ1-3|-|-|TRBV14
CASSQIWGTGNTIYF
TGTGCCAGCAGCCAGATCTGGGGGACTGGAAACACCATATATTTT
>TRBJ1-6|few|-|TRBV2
CASREGRASSYNSPLHF
TGTGCCAGCAGGGAGGGCAGGGCGAGCTCCTATAATTCACCCCTCCACTTT
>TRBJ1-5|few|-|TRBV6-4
CASRPTEHSNQPQHF
TGTGCCAGCAGACCGACAGAACATAGCAATCAGCCCCAGCATTTT
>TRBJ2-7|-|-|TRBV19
CATSSARDRSYEQYF
TGTGCCACCTCCTCGGCGCGGGACAGATCCTACGAGCAGTACTTC
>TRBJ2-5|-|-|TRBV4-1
CASSQRSDFQETQYF
TGCGCCAGCAGCCAGAGGTCGGACTTCCAAGAGACCCAGTACTTC
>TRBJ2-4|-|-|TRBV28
CASSEGGSKNIQYF
TGTGCCAGCTCAGAAGGGGGGTCTAAAAACATTCAGTACTTC
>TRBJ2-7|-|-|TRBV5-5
CASSLAAGEQYF
TGTGCCAGCAGCTTGGCGGCTGGGGAGCAGTACTTC
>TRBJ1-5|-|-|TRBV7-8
CASSLDRQPQHF
TGTGCCAGCAGCTTAGACCGTCAGCCCCAGCATTTT
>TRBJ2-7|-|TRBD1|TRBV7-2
CASSTHRDRGHYEQYF
TGTGCCAGCAGCACTCACCGGGACAGGGGGCACTACGAGCAGTACTTC
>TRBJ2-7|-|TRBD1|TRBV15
CATSRAIGTGGSSYEQYF
TGTGCCACCAGCAGAGCAATAGGGACAGGGGGAAGCTCCTACGAGCAGTACTTC
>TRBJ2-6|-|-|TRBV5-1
CASSSQNSGANVLTF
TGCGCCAGCAGCTCCCAAAACTCTGGGGCCAACGTCCTGACTTTC
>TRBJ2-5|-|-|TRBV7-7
CASSPYLREEEHF
TGTGCCAGCAGCCCCTACCTTAGGGAGGAGGAGCACTTC
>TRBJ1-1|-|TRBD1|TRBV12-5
CASGSSTGQGGTEAFF
TGTGCTAGTGGTTCGTCCACCGGACAGGGGGGCACTGAAGCTTTCTTT
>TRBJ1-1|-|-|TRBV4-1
CASSRERGTEAFF
TGCGCCAGCAGCCGAGAACGGGGCACTGAAGCTTTCTTT